The 19 T cell receptor beta chains listed next were all sequenced from one sample in a study of identical twins. TCRdb analysed the 5' RACE reads with MiXCR anew, one entry per CDR3 protein. The sample carries around 530,000 distinct CDR3 sequences, roughly 15% recorded once. This sample was also put to use in a study of yellow fever vaccine responses in identical twins.

The specimen was CD4+ T cells sorted from blood. Every receptor here comes from a woman between 18 and 29 years old in good health.

This clonotype was observed many times. V and J are TRBV28 and TRBJ2-2, with D possibly TRBD2 on 6 matching bases. The CDR3 length is 17 residues. Looked up from germline, CDR1 is MDHEN and CDR2 is SYDVKM. Deletions cut 3 bases from V and 0 bases from J, with 14 bases between. This chain's CDR3 is CASSFPRDSTNTGELFF. The CDR3 nucleotides read TGTGCCAGCAGTTTCCCTCGGGACTCAACGAACACCGGGGAGCTGTTTTTT.

V and J are TRBV2 and TRBJ2-5; unclear D gene. Trimming shortened V by 1 base and J by 1 base, and 4 bases separated the two germline ends. The CDR3 sequence is 13 residues long. Germline CDR1 SNHLY, CDR2 FYNNEI. The CDR3 DNA reads as TGTGCCAGCAGTGAAGACCTCCAAGAGACCCAGTACTTC. It specifies CASSEDLQETQYF.

This clonotype occurred many times. The rearrangement uses TRBV7-9 and TRBJ1-6, with D uncertain. The CDR3 contains 13 residues. The ends were cut back, 5 bases at V and 2 bases at J, with 4 bases in the middle. Per the germline V gene, CDR1 is SEHNR and CDR2 is FQNEAQ (reference sequence). DNA for the CDR3: TGTGCCAGCAGCCCAACCTATAATTCACCCCTCCACTTT. This encodes CASSPTYNSPLHF.

This clonotype was observed a handful of times. The rearrangement uses TRBV7-2 and TRBJ2-5, with D possibly matching TRBD1 (5 bases). There are 13 residues in the CDR3. The germline V gene has CDR1 SGHTA and CDR2 FQGNSA. Trimming left V 4 bases short and J 1 base short, with 7 bases between. The CDR3 is CASSSQVQETQYF. The CDR3 DNA reads as TGTGCCAGCAGCTCACAGGTCCAAGAGACCCAGTACTTC.

V and J are TRBV6-2 or TRBV6-3 and TRBJ2-3, with D perhaps TRBD1 (6 bases). The CDR3 contains 14 residues. Germline CDR1 is MNHEY and CDR2 is SVGEGT. The germline V and J ends were trimmed by 6 bases and 2 bases, with 12 bases remaining between them. CDR3 DNA sequence: TGTGCCAGCAGATTGACAGGAAACACAGATACGCAGTATTTT. It codes for CASRLTGNTDTQYF.

This clonotype was picked up a small number of times. This chain joins TRBV20-1 and TRBJ2-7, with D perhaps matching TRBD2 (6 bases). This CDR3 contains 12 residues. The V and J ends lost 0 bases and 4 bases respectively, with 7 bases between them. Germline V gene sequence: CDR1 DFQATT, CDR2 SNEGSKA (reference sequence). CDR3: CSAREEGYEQYF. CDR3 sequence (DNA): TGCAGTGCTAGAGAGGAGGGTTACGAGCAGTACTTC.

There are a few counts of this clonotype. The V and J genes are TRBV29-1 and TRBJ1-2; D is ambiguous. Trimming removed 4 bases at V and 0 bases at J, with 9 bases between. Germline assignment: CDR1 SQVTM and CDR2 ANQGSEA. This CDR3 contains 13 residues. This CDR3 is CSVVGEANYGYTF. The CDR3 nucleotides read TGCAGCGTTGTGGGAGAAGCTAACTATGGCTACACCTTC.

The chain has TRBV3-1 and TRBJ2-7; TRBD2 matches 7 bases. Germline CDR1 reads LGHDT; CDR2 reads YNNKEL (reference sequence). This CDR3 contains 15 residues. V lost 2 bases and J lost 2; bases outside the gene matches: 6. The CDR3 loop is CASSQSSGFTYEQYF. The CDR3, as DNA: TGTGCCAGCAGCCAAAGTAGCGGGTTCACCTACGAGCAGTACTTC.

J is TRBJ2-1 and V is TRBV12-3 or TRBV12-4; TRBD2 aligns across 9 bases. J gave up 11 bases and V 6 bases, and 17 bases lay outside the gene matches. The length of the CDR3 is 16 residues. CDR3 sequence: CASRISGSSTIHKQFF. CDR3 nucleotide sequence: TGTGCCAGCAGAATTAGCGGGAGTTCTACAATCCATAAGCAGTTCTTC.

V and J are TRBV20-1 and TRBJ2-5, with TRBD2 matching over 10 bases. Losses at the gene ends were 5 bases for V and 3 bases for J; bases not matched to a gene: 12. This CDR3 region has 16 residues. Per the germline V gene, CDR1 is DFQATT and CDR2 is SNEGSKA (reference sequence). This chain's CDR3 is CSAPKPGLARKETQYF. As DNA, the CDR3 is TGCAGTGCTCCCAAACCGGGACTAGCGAGGAAAGAGACCCAGTACTTC.

This clonotype was seen a few times. The chain recombines TRBV5-1 with TRBJ2-3; D possibly corresponds to TRBD2 (5 bases). The CDR3 consists of 16 residues. V was cut by 0 bases and J by 0 bases, with 11 bases left in between. Germline V lookup: CDR1 SGHRS, CDR2 YFSETQ. Here the CDR3 DNA reads TGCGCCAGCAGCTTGGCCGCGAAGCGGAGCACAGATACGCAGTATTTT. Residues: CASSLAAKRSTDTQYF.

This chain uses TRBV15 with TRBJ1-1; tentatively, D is TRBD1 (5 bases). Looked up from germline, CDR1 is LNHNV and CDR2 is YYDKDF (reference sequence). The CDR3 has 19 amino acids. Trimming shortened V by 0 bases and J by 1 base, and 21 bases separated the two germline ends. For the CDR3, the DNA is TGTGCCACCAGCAGAGACTCTAGGGACCGCGGGTTTCCGAACACTGAAGCTTTCTTT. Translating it yields CATSRDSRDRGFPNTEAFF.

This clonotype was counted only a few times. The V gene is TRBV7-2, the J gene TRBJ2-3; 7 positions match TRBD2. CDR1 SGHTA and CDR2 FQGNSA come from the germline V gene. This CDR3 has 17 amino acids. Losses at the gene ends were 3 bases for V and 5 bases for J; bases not matched to a gene: 14. Written as DNA, the CDR3 is TGTGCCAGCAGCTTTCGGGCGTGGAGCGGGGCGGGAGATACGCAGTATTTT. Its translation is CASSFRAWSGAGDTQYF. Based on the CDR3 plus reference TRBV7-2 and TRBJ2-3, the full variable domain is GAGVSQSPSNKVTEKGKDVELRCDPISGHTALYWYRQSLGQGLEFLIYFQGNSAPDKSGLPSDRFSAERTGGSVSTLTIQRTQQEDSAVYLCASSFRAWSGAGDTQYFGPGTRLTVL.

This chain connects TRBV7-8 to TRBJ2-3; D is ambiguous. Germline V gene sequence: CDR1 SGHVS, CDR2 FQNEAQ. Trimming stripped 5 bases from V and 0 bases from J, with 21 bases between. This CDR3 contains 18 residues. DNA of the CDR3: TGTGCCAGCAGCGGAAGGGTCACTGGAGCGAAAAGCACAGATACGCAGTATTTT. Its translation is CASSGRVTGAKSTDTQYF.

This clonotype appeared a few times. The CDR3 DNA sequence: TGCGCCAGCAGTGACCCTTCTGAGCGGTGGAGGAATGAGCAGTTCTTC. Amino acid sequence: CASSDPSERWRNEQFF. V gene TRBV10-1 combines with J gene TRBJ2-1; weak D call: TRBD2 (5 bases). The CDR3 has 16 amino acids. The germline V gene has CDR1 WNHNN and CDR2 SYGVQD (reference sequence). Deletions cut 3 bases from V and 7 bases from J, with 19 bases between.

The V and J genes are TRBV9 and TRBJ2-3; TRBD1 matches at 8 bases. The CDR3 spans 17 residues. The V and J ends lost 0 bases and 0 bases, in that order; junction bases with no gene match: 6. Germline-derived CDR1 and CDR2 are SGDLS and YYNGEE. The CDR3 loop reads CASSVGTGWTSTDTQYF. The CDR3 bases are TGTGCCAGCAGCGTAGGGACAGGGTGGACTAGCACAGATACGCAGTATTTT.

The rearrangement joins TRBV7-8 to TRBJ2-5, with 8 positions matching TRBD2. Germline V gene sequence: CDR1 SGHVS, CDR2 FQNEAQ. The trim removed 0 bases at V and 2 bases at J, leaving 5 bases unmatched. The CDR3 extends over 16 amino acids. The CDR3 region is CASSLALGLGQETQYF. The CDR3 DNA follows: TGTGCCAGCAGCTTAGCGCTGGGACTAGGACAAGAGACCCAGTACTTC.

The chain combines TRBV3-1 with TRBJ2-1, with a tentative D call TRBD2 (6 bases). The ends were cut back, 6 bases at V and 4 bases at J, with 22 bases in the middle. Germline V gene lookup returns CDR1 LGHDT and CDR2 YNNKEL (reference sequence). The CDR3 runs to 17 residues. The DNA for the CDR3 is TGTGCCAGCAGGAGGGCGCTAGGTAGCGGAGGTTACAATGAGCAGTTCTTC. This translates into CASRRALGSGGYNEQFF.

The chain has TRBV6-5 and TRBJ1-5; weak D call: TRBD1 (5 bases). In germline, CDR1 is MNHEY, CDR2 SVGAGI. This CDR3 region has 17 residues. Trimming removed 0 bases from V and 2 bases from J, with 14 bases in between. For the CDR3, the DNA is TGTGCCAGCAGTTACTCGGGGGGAGGGCCGGGCAATCAGCCCCAGCATTTT. Protein sequence: CASSYSGGGPGNQPQHF.